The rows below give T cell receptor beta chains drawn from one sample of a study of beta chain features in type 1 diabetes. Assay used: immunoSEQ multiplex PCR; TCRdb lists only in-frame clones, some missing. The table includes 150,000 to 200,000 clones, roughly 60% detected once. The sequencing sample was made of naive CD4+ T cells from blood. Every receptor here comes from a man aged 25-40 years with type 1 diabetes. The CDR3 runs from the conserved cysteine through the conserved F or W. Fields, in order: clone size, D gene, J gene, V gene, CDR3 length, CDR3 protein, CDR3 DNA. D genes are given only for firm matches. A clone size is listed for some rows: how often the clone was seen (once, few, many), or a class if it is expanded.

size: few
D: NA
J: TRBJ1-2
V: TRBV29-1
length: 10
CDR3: CSPWSGGATF
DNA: TGCAGCCCCTGGTCGGGGGGCGCCACCTTC

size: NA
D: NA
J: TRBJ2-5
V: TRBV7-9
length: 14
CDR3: CASSFPAGLETQYF
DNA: TGTGCCAGCAGCTTCCCGGCGGGACTAGAGACCCAGTACTTC

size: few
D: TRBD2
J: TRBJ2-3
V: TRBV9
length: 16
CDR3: CASSVLAGALTDTQYF
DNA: TGTGCCAGCAGCGTACTAGCGGGGGCCCTCACAGATACGCAGTATTTT

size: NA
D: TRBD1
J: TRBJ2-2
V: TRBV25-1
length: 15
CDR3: CASSDRDRDTGELFF
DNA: TGTGCCAGCAGTGACCGGGACAGGGACACCGGGGAGCTGTTTTTT

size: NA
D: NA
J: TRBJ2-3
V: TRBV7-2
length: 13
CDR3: CASSLKTADTQYF
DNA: TGTGCCAGCAGCTTAAAGACGGCAGATACGCAGTATTTT

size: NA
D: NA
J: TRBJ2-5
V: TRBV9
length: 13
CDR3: CASSVDGTGTQYF
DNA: TGTGCCAGCAGCGTAGACGGGACGGGGACCCAGTACTTC

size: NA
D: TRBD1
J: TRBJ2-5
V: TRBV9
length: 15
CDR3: CASSVAPGQQETQYF
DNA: TGTGCCAGCAGCGTAGCTCCGGGACAGCAAGAGACCCAGTACTTC

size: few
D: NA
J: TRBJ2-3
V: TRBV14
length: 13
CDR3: CASRVSPTDTQYF
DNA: TGTGCCAGCAGGGTGAGCCCCACAGATACGCAGTATTTT

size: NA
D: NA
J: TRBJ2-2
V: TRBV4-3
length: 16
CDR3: CASSQDRTTNTGELFF
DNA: TGCGCCAGCAGCCAAGATCGGACTACGAACACCGGGGAGCTGTTTTTT

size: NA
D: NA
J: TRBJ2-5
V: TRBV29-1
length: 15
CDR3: CSVEGTSERQETQYF
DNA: TGCAGCGTTGAAGGGACCTCGGAACGCCAAGAGACCCAGTACTTC

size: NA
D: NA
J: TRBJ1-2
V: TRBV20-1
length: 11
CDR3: CSAYGTSGYTF
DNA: TGCAGTGCTTACGGGACCAGTGGCTACACCTTC

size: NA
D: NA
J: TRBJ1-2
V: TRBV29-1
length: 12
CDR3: CSVARPLEGYTF
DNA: TGCAGCGTTGCCCGTCCATTGGAGGGCTACACCTTC

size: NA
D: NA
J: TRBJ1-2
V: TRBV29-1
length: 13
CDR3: CSVDAQVTYGYTF
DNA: TGCAGCGTTGATGCCCAGGTCACCTATGGCTACACCTTC

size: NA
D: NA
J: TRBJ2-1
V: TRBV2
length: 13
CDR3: CASSENYGLEQFF
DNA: TGTGCCAGCAGTGAAAATTATGGACTAGAGCAGTTCTTC

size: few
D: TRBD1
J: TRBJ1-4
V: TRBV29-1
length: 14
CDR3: CSVARGPQDEKLFF
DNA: TGCAGCGTAGCTAGGGGGCCCCAGGATGAAAAACTGTTTTTT

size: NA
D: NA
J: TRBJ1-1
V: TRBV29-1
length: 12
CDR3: CSCQGPNTEAFF
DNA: TGCAGTTGTCAGGGGCCGAACACTGAAGCTTTCTTT

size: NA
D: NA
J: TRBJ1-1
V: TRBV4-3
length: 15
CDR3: CASSQEGPGRTEAFF
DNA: TGCGCCAGCAGCCAAGAGGGACCTGGGCGCACTGAAGCTTTCTTT

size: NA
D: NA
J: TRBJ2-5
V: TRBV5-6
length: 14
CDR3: CASSLELRGETQYF
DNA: TGTGCCAGCAGCTTGGAGCTCCGCGGAGAGACCCAGTACTTC

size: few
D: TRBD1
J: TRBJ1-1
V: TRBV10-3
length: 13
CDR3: CAIRGTENTEAFF
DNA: TGTGCCATCAGAGGGACAGAGAACACTGAAGCTTTCTTT

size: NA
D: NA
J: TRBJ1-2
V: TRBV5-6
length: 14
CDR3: CASSTRDTYYGYTF
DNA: TGTGCCAGCAGCACCAGGGACACCTACTATGGCTACACCTTC

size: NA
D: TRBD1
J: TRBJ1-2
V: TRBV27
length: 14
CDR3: CASRTDRANYGYTF
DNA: TGTGCCAGCAGAACAGACAGGGCTAACTATGGCTACACCTTC

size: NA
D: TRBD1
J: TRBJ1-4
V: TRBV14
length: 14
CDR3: CASSRGTGVEKLFF
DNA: TGTGCCAGCAGCCGCGGGACAGGGGTTGAAAAACTGTTTTTT

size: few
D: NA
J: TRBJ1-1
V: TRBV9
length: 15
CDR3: CASSVVPDRNTEAFF
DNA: TGTGCCAGCAGCGTAGTCCCCGACAGGAACACTGAAGCTTTCTTT

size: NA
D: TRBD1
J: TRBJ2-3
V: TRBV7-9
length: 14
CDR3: CASSSRDRGTTQYF
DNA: TGTGCCAGCAGCTCACGAGACAGGGGTACTACGCAGTATTTT

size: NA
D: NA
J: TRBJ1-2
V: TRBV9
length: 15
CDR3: CASSVSEDGGYGYTF
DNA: TGTGCCAGCAGCGTAAGTGAGGATGGAGGCTATGGCTACACCTTC

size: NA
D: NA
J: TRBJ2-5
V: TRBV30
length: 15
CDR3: CAWSPTGPLQETQYF
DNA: TGTGCCTGGAGTCCGACAGGACCACTACAAGAGACCCAGTACTTC

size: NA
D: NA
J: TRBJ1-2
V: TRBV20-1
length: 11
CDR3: CSASYSYGYTF
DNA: TGCAGTGCTAGCTACAGTTATGGCTACACCTTC

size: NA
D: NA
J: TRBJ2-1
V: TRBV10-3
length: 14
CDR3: CAIIPSDSYNEQFF
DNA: TGTGCCATCATACCGTCTGACTCCTACAATGAGCAGTTCTTC

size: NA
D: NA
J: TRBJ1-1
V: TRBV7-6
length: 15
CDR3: CASSGGQPMNTEAFF
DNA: TGTGCCAGCAGCGGAGGACAGCCAATGAACACTGAAGCTTTCTTT

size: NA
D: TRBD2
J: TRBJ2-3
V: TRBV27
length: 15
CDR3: CASSWSGISTDTQYF
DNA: TGTGCCAGCAGTTGGAGCGGGATTAGCACAGATACGCAGTATTTT